This paragraph reports one T cell receptor beta chain. Germline V lookup: CDR1 SNHLY, CDR2 FYNNEI. This CDR3 has 15 amino acids. J lost 4 bases, V lost 3 bases, and 7 bases had no gene match. The record originates from a study of blood T cell repertoires in COVID-19. Across the study: From the United States, Italy and Spain came samples of acute and convalescent COVID-19. Sources were T cells, B-cell-depleted T cells, or PBMCs; the material itself was cDNA or gDNA.

Source study methods: Reference gene primer amplification yielded estimated nucleated cell counts. The assay was immunoSEQ multiplex PCR, and TCRdb's table has in-frame clones only and misses some. V, J and clone size are taken as reported in that table, and D and trimming were inferred from the DNA itself. The sample has around 130,000 clones, approximately 90% seen once. This clonotype was obtained from a man in his fifties with active or convalescent COVID-19. The chain couples TRBV2 to TRBJ2-3, with TRBD2 matching over 7 bases. Sequenced material: peripheral blood. The CDR3: CASSDKGLYPDTQYF. The DNA of the CDR3 is TGTGCCAGCAGTGATAAGGGACTATACCCAGATACGCAGTATTTT.